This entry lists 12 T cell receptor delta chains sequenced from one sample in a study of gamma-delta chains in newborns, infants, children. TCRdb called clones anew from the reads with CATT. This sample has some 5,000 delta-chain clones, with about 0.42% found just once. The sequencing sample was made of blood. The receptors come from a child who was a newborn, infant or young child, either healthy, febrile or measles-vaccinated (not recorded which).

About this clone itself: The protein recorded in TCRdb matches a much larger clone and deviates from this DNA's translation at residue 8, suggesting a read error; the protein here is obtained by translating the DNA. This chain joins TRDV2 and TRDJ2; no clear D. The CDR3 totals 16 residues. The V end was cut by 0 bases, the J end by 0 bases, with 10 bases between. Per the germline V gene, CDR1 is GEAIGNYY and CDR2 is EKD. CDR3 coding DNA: TGTGCCTGTGACACCGTCGGTCGAGCTTTGACAGCACAACTCTTCTTT. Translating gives CACDTVGRALTAQLFF.

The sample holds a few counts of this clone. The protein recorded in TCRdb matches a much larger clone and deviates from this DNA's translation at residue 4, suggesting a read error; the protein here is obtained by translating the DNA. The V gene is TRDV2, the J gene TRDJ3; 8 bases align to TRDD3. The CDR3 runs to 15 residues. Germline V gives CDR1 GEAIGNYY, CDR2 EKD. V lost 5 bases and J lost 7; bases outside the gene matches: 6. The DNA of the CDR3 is TGTGCCTGTGGCACTGGGGGGGCCGACACCCGACAGATGTTTTTC. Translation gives CACGTGGADTRQMFF.

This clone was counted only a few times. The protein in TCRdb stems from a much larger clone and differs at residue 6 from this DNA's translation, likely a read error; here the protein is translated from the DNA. CDR3 loop: CACDTQGDMTAQLFF. The CDR3 DNA reads TGTGCCTGTGACACACAGGGGGATATGACAGCACAACTCTTCTTT. The rearrangement links TRDV2 to TRDJ2; 8 nucleotides match TRDD3. Germline CDR1 and CDR2: GEAIGNYY and EKD. CDR3 length: 15 residues. J gave up 3 bases and V 1 base, and 3 bases lay outside the gene matches.

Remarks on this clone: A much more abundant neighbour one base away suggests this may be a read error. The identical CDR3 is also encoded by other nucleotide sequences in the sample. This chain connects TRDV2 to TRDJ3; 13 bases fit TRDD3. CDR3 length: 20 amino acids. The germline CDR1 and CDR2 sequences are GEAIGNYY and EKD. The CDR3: CACDTVLGDTRSWDTRQMFF. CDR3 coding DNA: TGTGCCTGTGACACCGTACTGGGGGATACGAGGTCCTGGGACACCCGGCAGATGTTTTTC.

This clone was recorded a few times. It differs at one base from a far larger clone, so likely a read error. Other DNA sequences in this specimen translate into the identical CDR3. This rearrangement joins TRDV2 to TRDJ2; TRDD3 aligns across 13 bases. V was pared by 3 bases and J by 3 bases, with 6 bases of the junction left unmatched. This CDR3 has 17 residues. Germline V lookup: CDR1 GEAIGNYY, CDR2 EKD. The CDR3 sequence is CACDLLGDTPMTAQLFF. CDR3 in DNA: TGTGCCTGTGACTTACTGGGGGATACGCCAATGACAGCACAACTCTTCTTT.

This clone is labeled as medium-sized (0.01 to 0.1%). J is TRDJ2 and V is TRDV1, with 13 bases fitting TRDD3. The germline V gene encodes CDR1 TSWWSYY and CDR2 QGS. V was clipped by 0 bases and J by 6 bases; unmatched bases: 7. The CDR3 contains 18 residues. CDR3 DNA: TGTGCTCTTGGGGAACTAACTACTGGGGGATACGCGGCAGCACAACTCTTCTTT. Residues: CALGELTTGGYAAAQLFF.

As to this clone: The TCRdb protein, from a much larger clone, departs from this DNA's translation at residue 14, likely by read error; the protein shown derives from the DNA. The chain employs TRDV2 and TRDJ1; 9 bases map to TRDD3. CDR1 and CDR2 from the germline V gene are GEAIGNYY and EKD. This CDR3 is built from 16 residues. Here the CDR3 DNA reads TGTGCCTGTGACTCAATACTGGGGGAGTACACCGATAAATTCATCTTT. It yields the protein CACDSILGEYTDKFIF.

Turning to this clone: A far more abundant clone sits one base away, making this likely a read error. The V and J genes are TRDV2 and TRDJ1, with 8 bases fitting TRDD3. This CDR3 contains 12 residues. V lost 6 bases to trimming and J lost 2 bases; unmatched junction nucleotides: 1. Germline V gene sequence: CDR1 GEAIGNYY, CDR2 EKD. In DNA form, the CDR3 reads TGTGCCTGTAACTGGGGGACCGATAAACTCATCTTT. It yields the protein CACNWGTDKLIF.

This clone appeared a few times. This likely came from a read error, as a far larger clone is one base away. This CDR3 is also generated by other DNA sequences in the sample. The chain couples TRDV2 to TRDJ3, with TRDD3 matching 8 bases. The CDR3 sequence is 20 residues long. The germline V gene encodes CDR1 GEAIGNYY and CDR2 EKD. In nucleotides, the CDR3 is TGTGCCTGTGACACCGTTGACTGGGGGTTCAGCTCCTGGGATACCCGACAGATGTTTTTC. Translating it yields CACDTVDWGFSSWDTRQMFF.

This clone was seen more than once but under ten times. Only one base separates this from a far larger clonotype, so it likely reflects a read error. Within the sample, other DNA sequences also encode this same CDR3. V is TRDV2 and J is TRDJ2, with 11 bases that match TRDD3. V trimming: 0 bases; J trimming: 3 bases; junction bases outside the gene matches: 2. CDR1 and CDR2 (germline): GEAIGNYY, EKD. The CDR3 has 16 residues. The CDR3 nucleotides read TGTGCCTGTGACACCCTGGGGGATACTCTGACAGCACAACTCTTCTTT. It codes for CACDTLGDTLTAQLFF.

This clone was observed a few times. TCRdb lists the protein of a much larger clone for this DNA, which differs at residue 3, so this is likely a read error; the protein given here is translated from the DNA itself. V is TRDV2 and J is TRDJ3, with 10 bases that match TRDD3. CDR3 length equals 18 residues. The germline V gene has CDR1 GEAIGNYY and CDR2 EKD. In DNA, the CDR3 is TGTGCCCGTGACAACACTGGGGGATCATCCTGGGACACCCGACAGATGTTTTTC. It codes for CARDNTGGSSWDTRQMFF.

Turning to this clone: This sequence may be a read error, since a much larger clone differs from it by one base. The CDR3 DNA is TGTGCCTGTGACACGATAGGGGACTCGACAGCACAACTCTTCTTT. Residues: CACDTIGDSTAQLFF. V is TRDV2 and J is TRDJ2; a possible D gene is TRDD3 (5 bases). The CDR3 has 15 residues. The germline V and J ends were trimmed by 1 base and 4 bases, with 12 bases remaining between them. Germline assignment: CDR1 GEAIGNYY and CDR2 EKD.